This TCR beta chain was recorded in a study of cytomegalovirus exposure and HLA in healthy donors. Points from the study as a whole: High specificity and sensitivity for cytomegalovirus status were reported for the classifier. Most TCR beta V segments were productive about 87% or about 30% of the time in an earlier analysis. Rates of TCR association differed by HLA locus in a later analysis, with DRB1 highest and HLA-C lowest.

The PCR was carried out with 60 Vbeta primers and 13 Jbeta primers. Assay used: immunoSEQ multiplex PCR; TCRdb lists only in-frame clones, some missing. The profile shows some 170,000 clones, roughly three quarters of them singletons. Germline values: CDR1 MNHNS, CDR2 SASEGT. This CDR3 comprises 13 residues. Trimming stripped 3 bases from V and 2 bases from J, with 8 bases between. For this clone: Its antigen is unknown.

The clonotype comes from a man aged 18 to 29 in good health and CMV-seropositive. This chain uses TRBV6-1 with TRBJ2-7; TRBD1 might be the D (5 bases). The sequenced material came from PBMCs. The CDR3 DNA follows: TGTGCCAGCAGTGACGACAGTGCCTACGAGCAGTACTTC. It encodes CASSDDSAYEQYF.